These 2 T cell receptor beta chains originate from one sample sequenced in a study of T cells in Graves' hyperthyroidism and ophthalmopathy. TCR beta CDR3 regions were amplified from RNA. The HTBI primer set was used in a first-round RT-PCR of the TCR CDR3. TCRdb re-derived calls from the multiplex PCR reads in MiXCR, one entry per CDR3 protein. The table records more than 300,000 distinct CDR3 sequences, roughly 14% of them present only once. Input material: blood. These receptors were obtained from a woman between 25 and 40 years old with Graves' hyperthyroidism.

J is TRBJ2-1 and V is TRBV14; D is possibly TRBD1 (5 bases). Trimming cost V 1 base and J 9 bases, with 13 bases left between them. The CDR3 consists of 14 residues. In germline, CDR1 is SGHDN, CDR2 FVKESK. The CDR3 reads CASSQVRDNGEQFF. The CDR3 region has the DNA TGTGCCAGCAGCCAAGTCAGGGATAACGGTGAGCAGTTCTTC.

This clonotype was counted at least ten times. V and J are TRBV14 and TRBJ2-3; D remains ambiguous. This CDR3 region has 15 residues. Trimming took off 2 bases at V and 4 bases at J, with 13 bases between the two ends. Germline V gene data show CDR1 as SGHDN and CDR2 as FVKESK. Here the CDR3 reads CASSQRRPRADTQYF. The CDR3 DNA sequence: TGTGCCAGCAGCCAACGCAGGCCTAGGGCAGATACGCAGTATTTT.